One sample yielded the 32 T cell receptor beta chains listed below, sequenced in a study of T cell responses to AZD1222 COVID-19 vaccine. Method: immunoSEQ multiplex PCR; TCRdb's copy keeps in-frame clones and lacks some. The repertoire has approximately 64,000 clones, 84% of them found once; the top ten carry under 8%. The sample consisted of peripheral blood, taken on day 0 of AZD1222 vaccination. All receptors derive from an adult in good health.

V gene TRBV5-4 combines with J gene TRBJ1-4; 9 nucleotides match TRBD1. The germline V gene encodes CDR1 SGHNT and CDR2 YYREEE (reference sequence). The CDR3 spans 15 residues. V was clipped by 4 bases and J by 8 bases; unmatched bases: 9. The CDR3 DNA reads TGTGCCAGCAGCGCGGTCCGGGACAGGGACGAAAAACTGTTTTTT. Translation: CASSAVRDRDEKLFF.

This clone appeared once. The chain recombines TRBV4-3 with TRBJ1-5; 7 positions agree with TRBD1. CDR3 length: 14 amino acids. With 4 bases clipped from V and 6 bases from J, the junction kept 6 bases outside the gene matches. Looked up from germline, CDR1 is LGHNA and CDR2 is YSLEER. CDR3 region: CASSLDRSGQPQHF. The CDR3 nucleotides are TGCGCCAGCAGCCTGGACAGGTCGGGTCAGCCCCAGCATTTT.

V is TRBV3-1 (or the pseudogene TRBV3-2) and J is TRBJ1-1, with TRBD1 as a possible D gene (6 bases). Germline-derived CDR1 and CDR2 are LGHDT and YNNKEL (reference sequence). Trimming took off 3 bases at V and 4 bases at J, with 21 bases between the two ends. This CDR3 has 17 amino acids. CDR3 loop: CASSHGRGVRGFTEAFF. DNA for the CDR3: TGTGCCAGCAGCCACGGCAGGGGCGTGAGGGGTTTCACTGAAGCTTTCTTT.

The rearrangement links TRBV11-2 to TRBJ2-7; no clear D gene. The length of the CDR3 is 12 residues. Trimming cost V 1 base and J 4 bases, with 5 bases left between them. Germline assignment: CDR1 SGHAT and CDR2 FQNNGV. CDR3 nucleotides: TGTGCCAGCAGCTTAGGGGCGTACGAGCAGTACTTC. Translating gives CASSLGAYEQYF.

The DNA of the CDR3 is TGTGCCAGCAGCCAAGAATCCAGGGGGGACACTGAAGCTTTCTTT. Translating it yields CASSQESRGDTEAFF. The chain links TRBV4-2 to TRBJ1-1; 7 positions agree with TRBD1. The CDR3 is 15 amino acids. The V and J ends lost 0 bases and 3 bases, in that order; junction bases with no gene match: 4. CDR1 and CDR2 from the germline V gene are LGHNA and YNFKEQ.

V usage is TRBV2 and J usage is TRBJ2-1; either TRBD1 or TRBD2 may supply D (5 bases each). The CDR3 has 15 residues. The germline V and J ends were trimmed by 7 bases and 4 bases, with 17 bases remaining between them. Germline CDR1 SNHLY, CDR2 FYNNEI. CDR3 nucleotides: TGTGCCAGCATTGGGGGACCGCAAGTTTACAATGAGCAGTTCTTC. This translates into CASIGGPQVYNEQFF.

The chain carries TRBV4-3 and TRBJ1-2; D is unclear. CDR3 length equals 14 residues. Germline values: CDR1 LGHNA, CDR2 YSLEER. Trimming took 5 bases from V and 8 from J, leaving 18 bases between them. The CDR3 coding sequence is TGCGCCAGCAGCTCCCGTTCGACTGAGGGAGGCTACACCTTC. It specifies CASSSRSTEGGYTF.

The rearrangement joins TRBV25-1 to TRBJ1-4; D is perhaps TRBD1 (6 bases). The CDR3 totals 17 residues. Germline V CDR1 and CDR2: MGHDK, SYGVNS. The V end lost 4 bases, the J end lost 0 bases, and 15 bases lay between the germline ends. This CDR3 reads CASSAIGGRATNEKLFF. CDR3 nucleotides: TGTGCCAGCAGTGCCATAGGGGGGAGAGCAACTAATGAAAAACTGTTTTTT.

The J gene is TRBJ1-1, the V gene TRBV4-3; 7 bases agree with TRBD1. With V trimmed by 2 bases and J by 9 bases, 3 bases remained unmatched. The CDR3 sequence is 12 residues long. Germline CDR1 LGHNA, CDR2 YSLEER. CDR3 nucleotide sequence: TGCGCCAGCAGCCAACAGGGACAGCAAGCTTTCTTT. This translates into CASSQQGQQAFF.

V gene TRBV5-1 combines with J gene TRBJ2-7, with D perhaps TRBD1 (6 bases). The CDR3 runs 13 residues. The germline V gene encodes CDR1 SGHRS and CDR2 YFSETQ. The V end lost 4 bases, the J end lost 3 bases, and 11 bases lay between the germline ends. The CDR3 nucleotides are TGCGCCAGCAGCCCCGGACAGATCTACGAGCAGTACTTC. Translated: CASSPGQIYEQYF. The full variable domain, rest sourced from reference TRBV5-1 and TRBJ2-7, is KAGVTQTPRYLIKTRGQQVTLSCSPISGHRSVSWYQQTPGQGLQFLFEYFSETQRNKGNFPGRFSGRQFSNSRSEMNVSTLELGDSALYLCASSPGQIYEQYFGPGTRLTVT.

The chain has TRBV7-6 and TRBJ1-3, with no clear D. Germline assignment: CDR1 SGHVS and CDR2 FNYEAQ. The CDR3 extends over 14 amino acids. Trimming removed 1 base from V and 4 bases from J, with 8 bases in between. The CDR3 DNA sequence: TGTGCCAGCAGCTTAGTTTCTGGAGGAAACACCATATATTTT. It encodes CASSLVSGGNTIYF.

The table lists this clone with a few counts. The chain uses TRBV30 and TRBJ1-4; 7 positions match TRBD1. Germline V CDR1 and CDR2: GTSNPN, SVGIG (reference sequence). The CDR3 is 13 residues long. V lost 1 base and J lost 7; bases outside the gene matches: 3. The CDR3 sequence: CAWSGDSPEKLFF. The CDR3 coding sequence is TGTGCCTGGAGTGGGGACAGCCCTGAAAAACTGTTTTTT.

CDR3 coding DNA: TGTGCCATCCACGAGGGCGGACAGGGGGCGCCGGGTCGAATTTCACCCCTCCACTTT. Protein product: CAIHEGGQGAPGRISPLHF. V gene TRBV10-3 combines with J gene TRBJ1-6, with TRBD1 identical over 11 bases. V shed 8 bases and J 9 bases; nucleotides not matched to a gene: 21. The length of the CDR3 is 19 residues. CDR1 is ENHRY and CDR2 is SYGVKD in the germline V gene.

The chain has TRBV3-1 (or the pseudogene TRBV3-2) and TRBJ1-2; a possible D gene is TRBD1 (6 bases). V lost 10 bases and J lost 3, with 12 bases in between. Germline CDR1 is LGHDT and CDR2 is YNNKEL (reference sequence). CDR3 length: 12 amino acids. DNA of the CDR3: TGTGCCACCCTAGGGGGGGACTATGGCTACACCTTC. Translating it yields CATLGGDYGYTF.

As concerns this clone: A far larger clone is one base from this, pointing to a likely read error. This chain joins TRBV30 and TRBJ2-1; TRBD2 agrees at 8 bases. The CDR3 totals 14 residues. Germline trimming cut 5 bases from V and 7 bases from J; bases unmatched to any gene: 10. CDR1 is GTSNPN, CDR2 SVGIG, per germline (reference sequence). CDR3 bases: TGTGCCTGGTGTCTTTCGGGGGGGGGAAATGAGCAGTTCTTC. Its translation: CAWCLSGGGNEQFF. The full variable domain, with the rest looked up from reference TRBV30 and TRBJ2-1, is SQTIHQWPATLVQPVGSPLSLECTVEGTSNPNLYWYRQAAGRGLQLLFYSVGIGQISSEVPQNLSASRPQDRQFILSSKKLLLSDSGFYLCAWCLSGGGNEQFFGPGTRLTVL.

In this sample, this clone turned up a few times. This chain uses TRBV19 with TRBJ1-6, with 8 bases matching TRBD1. Trimming cost V 3 bases and J 8 bases; bases outside gene matches: 3. Germline V gives CDR1 LNHDA, CDR2 SQIVND (reference sequence). This CDR3 has 14 amino acids. CDR3 protein: CASSITGGYSPLHF. Here the CDR3 DNA reads TGTGCCAGTAGTATCACAGGGGGTTATTCACCCCTCCACTTT.

This chain joins TRBV5-1 and TRBJ1-1, with D maybe TRBD1 (5 bases). From germline, CDR1 is SGHRS and CDR2 YFSETQ. Trimming took off 0 bases at V and 6 bases at J, with 18 bases between the two ends. This CDR3 is 16 amino acids long. The CDR3 nucleotides read TGCGCCAGCAGCTTGGACCCTTTGGGGGAGTTGGCTGAAGCTTTCTTT. Translated, it gives CASSLDPLGELAEAFF. The variable domain in full, completed from reference TRBV5-1 and TRBJ1-1, reads KAGVTQTPRYLIKTRGQQVTLSCSPISGHRSVSWYQQTPGQGLQFLFEYFSETQRNKGNFPGRFSGRQFSNSRSEMNVSTLELGDSALYLCASSLDPLGELAEAFFGQGTRLTVV.

This clone was recorded at least ten times. The chain links TRBV12-3 or TRBV12-4 to TRBJ1-5, with D hard to call. Trimming took off 6 bases at V and 7 bases at J, with 13 bases between the two ends. The CDR3 runs to 13 residues. The CDR3 DNA reads TGTGCCAGCAGCCTAATAGAGGCGCAGCCCCAGCATTTT. Translating gives CASSLIEAQPQHF.

This clone showed up just once. The V gene is TRBV5-1, the J gene TRBJ1-2; TRBD1 aligns across 9 bases. Germline V CDR1 and CDR2: SGHRS, YFSETQ. CDR3 size: 17 residues. V shed 0 bases and J 4 bases; nucleotides not matched to a gene: 10. In nucleotides, the CDR3 is TGCGCCAGCAGCTTGGAGGGACAGGGTCTGAGGGGCTATGGCTACACCTTC. This encodes CASSLEGQGLRGYGYTF.

The chain employs TRBV19 and TRBJ1-2; maybe TRBD1 (6 bases). Germline CDR1 reads LNHDA; CDR2 reads SQIVND (reference sequence). The ends were cut back, 5 bases at V and 6 bases at J, with 19 bases in the middle. CDR3 size: 15 residues. CDR3 DNA: TGTGCCAGTAGTGTTTCCCACAGGGTTGGGCATGGCTACACCTTC. Translated: CASSVSHRVGHGYTF.

Remarks on this clone: The germline gene is not matched at one end of the junction; a read error may be the cause. The chain combines TRBV15 with TRBJ2-1; weak D call: TRBD2 (7 bases). Germline lookup yields CDR1 LNHNV and CDR2 YYDKDF (reference sequence). The CDR3 totals 13 residues. The CDR3 bases are TGTGCCACCAGCAGAGATCTAGGGGGACTAACAGTCTTC. Its translation: CATSRDLGGLTVF. The full variable domain, rest sourced from reference TRBV15 and TRBJ2-1, is DAMVIQNPRYQVTQFGKPVTLSCSQTLNHNVMYWYQQKSSQAPKLLFHYYDKDFNNEADTPDNFQSRRPNTSFCFLDIRSPGLGDTAMYLCATSRDLGGLTVFGPGTRLTVL.

CDR3 DNA: TGTGCCAGCAGCCAGGGACTAGCGTCTGATACGCAGTATTTT. Protein sequence: CASSQGLASDTQYF. The rearrangement links TRBV7-2 to TRBJ2-3; 10 nucleotides match TRBD2. CDR3 size: 14 residues. The J segment lost 6 bases and the V segment lost 5 bases, leaving 5 bases of the junction unmatched. Germline V CDR1 and CDR2: SGHTA, FQGNSA.

This chain links TRBV2 with TRBJ2-4; the match to TRBD1 covers 9 bases. The CDR3 sequence is 15 residues long. Germline CDR1 is SNHLY and CDR2 is FYNNEI. V lost 3 bases and J lost 5; bases outside the gene matches: 5. The CDR3 loop reads CASSDQQGAENIQYF. The CDR3 DNA is TGTGCCAGCAGTGACCAACAGGGGGCGGAAAACATTCAGTACTTC.

The chain has TRBV4-1 and TRBJ2-5, with a weak D call TRBD1 (5 bases). CDR3 length: 15 amino acids. Trimming shortened V by 7 bases and J by 2 bases, and 17 bases separated the two germline ends. In germline, CDR1 is MGHRA, CDR2 YSYEKL. The CDR3 sequence is CASNHPWQGQETQYF. The CDR3 nucleotides are TGCGCCAGCAACCACCCCTGGCAGGGTCAAGAGACCCAGTACTTC.

The rearrangement uses TRBV30 and TRBJ1-5, with TRBD1 identical over 7 bases. Trimming took 6 bases from V and 4 from J; bases not matched to a gene: 6. The CDR3 is made up of 13 amino acids. Germline V CDR1 and CDR2: GTSNPN, SVGIG (reference sequence). The CDR3 sequence: CACDRERNQPQHF. CDR3 in DNA: TGTGCCTGTGACAGGGAGCGGAATCAGCCCCAGCATTTT. Combining the CDR3 with reference TRBV30 and TRBJ1-5 gives the whole variable domain SQTIHQWPATLVQPVGSPLSLECTVEGTSNPNLYWYRQAAGRGLQLLFYSVGIGQISSEVPQNLSASRPQDRQFILSSKKLLLSDSGFYLCACDRERNQPQHFGDGTRLSIL.

V gene TRBV5-1 combines with J gene TRBJ1-1; 9 bases line up with TRBD1. Germline CDR1 reads SGHRS; CDR2 reads YFSETQ. V trimming: 7 bases; J trimming: 4 bases; junction bases outside the gene matches: 5. The CDR3 runs 13 residues. The CDR3 DNA is TGCGCCAGCGGCCGGGACAGGGCCACTGAAGCTTTCTTT. Encoded protein: CASGRDRATEAFF.

The CDR3: CAWSAGSSGNTIYF. CDR3 coding DNA: TGTGCCTGGAGTGCGGGCAGCTCTGGAAACACCATATATTTT. V and J are TRBV30 and TRBJ1-3, with no clear D. The V gene lost 1 base and the J gene lost 0 bases, with 7 bases spanning the gap. The CDR3 has 14 amino acids. Germline loops: CDR1 GTSNPN, CDR2 SVGIG (reference sequence).

The chain combines TRBV14 with TRBJ1-2, with D hard to call. Trimming took off 7 bases at V and 5 bases at J, with 14 bases between the two ends. This CDR3 is 13 amino acids long. CDR1 and CDR2 from the germline V gene are SGHDN and FVKESK. The CDR3: CASTTGWGYGYTF. In DNA form, the CDR3 reads TGTGCCAGCACCACGGGGTGGGGATATGGCTACACCTTC.

The chain uses TRBV5-1 and TRBJ2-3; 7 positions agree with TRBD1. Germline V CDR1 and CDR2: SGHRS, YFSETQ. CDR3 length: 14 residues. With 0 bases clipped from V and 6 bases from J, the junction kept 4 bases outside the gene matches. The CDR3: CASSLGQGDDTQYF. CDR3 nucleotides: TGCGCCAGCAGCTTGGGGCAGGGGGATGATACGCAGTATTTT.

The J gene is TRBJ1-6, the V gene TRBV7-9; unclear D gene. The CDR3 has 13 residues. The germline CDR1 and CDR2 sequences are SEHNR and FQNEAQ (reference sequence). The V end was cut by 6 bases, the J end by 10 bases, with 13 bases between. In DNA form, the CDR3 reads TGTGCCAGCAGTTCCCTCCAGCGGTCACCCCTCCACTTT. Its protein product is CASSSLQRSPLHF. Together with reference TRBV7-9 and TRBJ1-6, the CDR3 gives the full variable domain: DTGVSQNPRHKITKRGQNVTFRCDPISEHNRLYWYRQTLGQGPEFLTYFQNEAQLEKSRLLSDRFSAERPKGSFSTLEIQRTEQGDSAMYLCASSSLQRSPLHFGNGTRLTVT.

The chain has TRBV3-1 (or the pseudogene TRBV3-2) and TRBJ1-2; no definite D call. Germline CDR1 and CDR2: LGHDT and YNNKEL (reference sequence). V lost 5 bases to trimming and J lost 0 bases, with 10 bases between them. The length of the CDR3 is 14 residues. The chain's CDR3 is CASSGLATNYGYTF. The DNA of the CDR3 is TGTGCCAGCAGCGGACTCGCCACTAACTATGGCTACACCTTC.

This clone was observed a single time. This chain uses TRBV5-6 with TRBJ2-7, with D possibly TRBD1 on 5 matching bases. CDR1 is SGHDT, CDR2 YYEEEE, per germline. Trimming left V 4 bases short and J 2 bases short, with 13 bases between. The CDR3 is 14 amino acids. CDR3: CASSITGRTYEQYF. The CDR3 nucleotides are TGTGCCAGCAGCATTACAGGCCGCACCTACGAGCAGTACTTC. Full variable domain (rest looked up from reference TRBV5-6 and TRBJ2-7): DAGVTQSPTHLIKTRGQQVTLRCSPKSGHDTVSWYQQALGQGPQFIFQYYEEEERQRGNFPDRFSGHQFPNYSSELNVNALLLGDSALYLCASSITGRTYEQYFGPGTRLTVT.